This TCR beta chain was recorded in a study of T cells after yellow fever vaccination. Study-wide results and limits: Repertoires obtained by FACS sorting could include abundant clonotypes that entered as contaminants from the bulk population. Most primary-vaccination clones recurred post-booster (roughly 96% CD4, roughly 90% CD8).

The CDR3 is 16 amino acids. Trimming stripped 0 bases from V and 1 base from J, with 12 bases between. Germline V gives CDR1 SGHRS, CDR2 YFSETQ. The 5'RACE template-switching step produced TCR cDNA and added a universal primer site and UMIs. TCRdb passed the 5' RACE reads through MiXCR, listing each CDR3 protein once. The sample has about 360,000 distinct CDR3 sequences, about 6.2% seen once. This clonotype was counted between two and nine times. Its antigen remains unknown. Sequenced here: PBMCs, sampled 5 days after the yellow fever booster vaccination. This chain uses TRBV5-1 with TRBJ2-3; no clear D. This clonotype was obtained from a man aged 25 to 45 who received the YFV17D yellow fever vaccine. CDR3 amino acids: CASSLVLTRGTDTQYF. Here the CDR3 DNA reads TGCGCCAGCAGCTTGGTTCTGACCCGAGGCACAGATACGCAGTATTTT.